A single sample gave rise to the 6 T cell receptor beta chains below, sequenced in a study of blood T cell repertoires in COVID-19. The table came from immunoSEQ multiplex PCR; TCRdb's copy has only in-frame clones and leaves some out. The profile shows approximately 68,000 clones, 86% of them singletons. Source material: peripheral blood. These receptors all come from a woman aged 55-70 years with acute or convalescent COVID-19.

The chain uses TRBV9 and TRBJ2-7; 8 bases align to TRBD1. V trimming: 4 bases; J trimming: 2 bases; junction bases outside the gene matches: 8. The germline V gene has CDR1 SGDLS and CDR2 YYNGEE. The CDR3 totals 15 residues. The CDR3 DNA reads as TGTGCCAGCAGCTCCGGACAGGGCGGGACCTACGAGCAGTACTTC. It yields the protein CASSSGQGGTYEQYF.

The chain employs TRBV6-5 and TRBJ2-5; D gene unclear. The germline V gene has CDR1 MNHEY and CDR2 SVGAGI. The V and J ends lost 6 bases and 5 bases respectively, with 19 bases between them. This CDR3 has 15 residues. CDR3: CASRPADTRRETQYF. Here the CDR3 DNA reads TGTGCCAGCAGACCCGCAGATACGCGGCGGGAGACCCAGTACTTC.

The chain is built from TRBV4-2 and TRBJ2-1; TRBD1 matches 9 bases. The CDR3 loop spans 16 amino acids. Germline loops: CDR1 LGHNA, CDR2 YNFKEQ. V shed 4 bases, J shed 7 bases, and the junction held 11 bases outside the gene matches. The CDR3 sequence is CASSPGGTGIENEQFF. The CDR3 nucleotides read TGTGCCAGCAGCCCGGGTGGGACAGGGATCGAGAATGAGCAGTTCTTC.

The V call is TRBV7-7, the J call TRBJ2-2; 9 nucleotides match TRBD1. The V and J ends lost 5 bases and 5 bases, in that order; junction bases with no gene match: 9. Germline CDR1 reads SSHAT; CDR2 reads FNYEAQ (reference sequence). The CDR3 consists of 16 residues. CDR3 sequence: CASSPTGGQLTGELFF. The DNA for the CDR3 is TGTGCCAGCAGCCCAACAGGGGGCCAATTAACCGGGGAGCTGTTTTTT.

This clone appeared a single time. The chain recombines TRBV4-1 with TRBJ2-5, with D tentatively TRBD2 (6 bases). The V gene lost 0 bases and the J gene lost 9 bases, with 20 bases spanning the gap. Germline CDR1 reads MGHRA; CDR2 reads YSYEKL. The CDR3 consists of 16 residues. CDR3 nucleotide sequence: TGCGCCAGCAGCCAAGAGGGACTTACGATGGTGAGTTCCCAGTACTTC. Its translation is CASSQEGLTMVSSQYF.

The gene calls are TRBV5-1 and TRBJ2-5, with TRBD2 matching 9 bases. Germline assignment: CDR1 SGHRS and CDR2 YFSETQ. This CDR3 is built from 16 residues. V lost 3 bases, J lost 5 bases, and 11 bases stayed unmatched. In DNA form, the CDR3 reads TGCGCCAGCAGCTCTGGCGGGGGGGCCTGGGGCGAGACCCAGTACTTC. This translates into CASSSGGGAWGETQYF.